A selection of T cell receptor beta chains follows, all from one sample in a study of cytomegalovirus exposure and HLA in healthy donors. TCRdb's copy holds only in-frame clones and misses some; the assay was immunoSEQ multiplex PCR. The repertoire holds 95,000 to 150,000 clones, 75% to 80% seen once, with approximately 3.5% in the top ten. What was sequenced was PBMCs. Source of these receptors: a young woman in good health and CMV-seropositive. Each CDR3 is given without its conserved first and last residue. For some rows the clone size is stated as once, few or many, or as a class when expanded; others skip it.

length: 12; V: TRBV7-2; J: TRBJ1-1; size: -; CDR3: ASSSQDRRPEAF
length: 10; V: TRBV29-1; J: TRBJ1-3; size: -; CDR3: SAGGDGNTIY
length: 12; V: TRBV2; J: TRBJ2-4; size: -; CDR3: ASSEQGGINIQY
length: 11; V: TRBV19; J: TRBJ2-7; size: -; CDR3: ASSIQVSYEQY
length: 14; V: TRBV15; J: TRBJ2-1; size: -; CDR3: ATSTLRGSGGNEQF
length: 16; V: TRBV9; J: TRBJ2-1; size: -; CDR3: ASSSGQGERSSYNEQF
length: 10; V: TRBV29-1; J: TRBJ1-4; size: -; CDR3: SVNTVNEKLF
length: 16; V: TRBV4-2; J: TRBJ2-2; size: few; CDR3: ASSHLPGPHFYTGELF
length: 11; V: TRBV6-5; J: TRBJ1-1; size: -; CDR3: ASSRALNTEAF
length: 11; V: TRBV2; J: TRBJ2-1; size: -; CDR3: ASSPERRSEQF
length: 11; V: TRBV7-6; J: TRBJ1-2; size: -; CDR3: ASSSTGIGGYT
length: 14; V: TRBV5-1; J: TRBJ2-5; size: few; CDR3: ASSPMHSGGVETQY
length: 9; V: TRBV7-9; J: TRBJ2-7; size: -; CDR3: ASGAAYEQY
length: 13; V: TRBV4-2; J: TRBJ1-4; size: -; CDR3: ASSQHGGFNEKLF
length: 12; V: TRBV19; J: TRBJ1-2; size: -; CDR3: ASSMNRLSDGYT
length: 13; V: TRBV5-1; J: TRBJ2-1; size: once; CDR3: ASTMTGSSYNEQF
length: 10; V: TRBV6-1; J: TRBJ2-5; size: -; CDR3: ASSAQSLTQY
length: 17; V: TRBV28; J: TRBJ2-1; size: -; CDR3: ASSQPGTSGGASYNEQF
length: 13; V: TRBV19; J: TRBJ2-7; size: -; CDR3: ASSTRTGSSYEQY
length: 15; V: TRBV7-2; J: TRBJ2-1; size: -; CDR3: ASSPPGRGSSYNEQF
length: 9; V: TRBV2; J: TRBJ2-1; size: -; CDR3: ASRDNSGCF
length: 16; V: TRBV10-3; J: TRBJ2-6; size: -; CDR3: AIRRSEGQFSGANVLT
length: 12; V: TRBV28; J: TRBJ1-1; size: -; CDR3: ASSRAGMNTEAF
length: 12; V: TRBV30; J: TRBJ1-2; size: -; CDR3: AWSLQGAIYGYT
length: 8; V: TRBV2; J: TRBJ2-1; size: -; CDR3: ASSLNEQF
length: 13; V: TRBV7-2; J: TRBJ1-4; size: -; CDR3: ASSQRVRDGEKLF
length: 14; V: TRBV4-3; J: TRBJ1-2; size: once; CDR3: ASSQDMTRPNYGYT
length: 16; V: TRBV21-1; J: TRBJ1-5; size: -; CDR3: ASSKDPPDRAGDQPQH
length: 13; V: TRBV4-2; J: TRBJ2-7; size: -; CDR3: ASSQDAGAIYEQY
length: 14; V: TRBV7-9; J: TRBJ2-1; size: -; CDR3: ASSLRRGDSYNEQF
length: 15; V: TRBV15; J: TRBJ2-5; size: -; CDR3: ATSRDPSGGSQETQY
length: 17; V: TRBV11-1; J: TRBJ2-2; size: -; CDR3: ASSDPLELAGGVAGELF
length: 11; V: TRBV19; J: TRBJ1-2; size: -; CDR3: ASSIWEENGYT
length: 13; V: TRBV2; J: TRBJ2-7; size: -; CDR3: ASNLNGGRGDEQY
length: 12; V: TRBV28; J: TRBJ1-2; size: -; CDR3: ASSRQGVRYGYT
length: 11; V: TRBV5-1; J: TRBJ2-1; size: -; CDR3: ASMLVEEGEQF
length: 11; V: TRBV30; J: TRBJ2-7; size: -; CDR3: AWSRQGAREQY
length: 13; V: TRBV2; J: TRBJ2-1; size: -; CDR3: ASSESGLVGNEQF
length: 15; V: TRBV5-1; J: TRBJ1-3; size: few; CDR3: ASSLDGTANSGNTIY
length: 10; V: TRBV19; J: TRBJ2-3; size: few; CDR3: ATGQNTDTQY
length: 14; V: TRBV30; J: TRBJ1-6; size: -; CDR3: ARGTGTSSYNSPLH